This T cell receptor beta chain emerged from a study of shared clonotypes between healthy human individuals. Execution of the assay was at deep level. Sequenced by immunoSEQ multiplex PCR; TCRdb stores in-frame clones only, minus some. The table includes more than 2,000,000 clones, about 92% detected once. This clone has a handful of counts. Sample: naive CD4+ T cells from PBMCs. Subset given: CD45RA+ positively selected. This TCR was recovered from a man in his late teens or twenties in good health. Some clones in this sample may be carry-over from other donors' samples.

This CDR3 is CASSLGTQETQYF. CDR3 DNA: TGTGCCAGCAGCTTAGGGACCCAAGAGACCCAGTACTTC. The J gene is TRBJ2-5, the V gene TRBV7-3; tentatively, D is TRBD1 or TRBD2 (5 bases each). V lost 2 bases, J lost 1 base, and 5 bases lay in between. This CDR3 comprises 13 residues. CDR1 is SGHTA and CDR2 is FQGTGA in the germline V gene.